This T cell receptor (beta chain) is drawn from a study of T cells after yellow fever vaccination. The wider study: It was SMART-Seq v4 Ultra Low Input that prepared the fractions with low cell numbers.

The CDR3 spans 14 residues. From germline, CDR1 is ENHRY and CDR2 SYGVKD. V gave up 4 bases and J gave up 0 bases, with 9 bases separating them. Each CDR3 protein gets one entry after TCRdb re-called the 5' RACE reads with MiXCR. The sample records around 230,000 distinct CDR3 sequences, less than 7.5% being singletons. Study-level results: Weaker overall, the secondary response nonetheless peaked faster (day 5 versus 15). Abundant clonotypes from the bulk population could get into FACS-sorted repertoires as contaminants.

Concerning this clonotype itself: Its antigen is undetermined.

This material consisted of CD4+ T cells sorted from PBMCs, taken on the day of the yellow fever booster vaccination. This chain links TRBV10-3 with TRBJ2-5, with no clear D. The receptor was isolated from a man aged 25 to 45 who received the YFV17D yellow fever vaccine. CDR3 bases: TGTGCCATCAGTGGGGCGATGTACCAAGAGACCCAGTACTTC. This translates into CAISGAMYQETQYF.